This T cell receptor beta chain was retrieved from a study of T cell responses to AZD1222 COVID-19 vaccine. The length of the CDR3 is 16 residues. V was pared by 5 bases and J by 1 base, with 14 bases between. CDR1 and CDR2 from the germline V gene are MGHRA and YSYEKL. The data were produced by immunoSEQ multiplex PCR, yet TCRdb's version contains in-frame clones alone and is incomplete. The sample holds 100,000 to 150,000 clones; approximately 90% are singletons and the top ten take approximately 3.4%. This chain links TRBV4-1 with TRBJ1-4; maybe TRBD1 (6 bases). The sequences come from peripheral blood, collected on day 0 of AZD1222 vaccination. The clonotype comes from an adult in good health. CDR3 in DNA: TGCGCCAGCAGCTGGAGAGGGGGGGGAACTAATGAAAAACTGTTTTTT. Its protein is CASSWRGGGTNEKLFF.